This is a list of T cell receptor beta chains from one sample in a study of OX40 agonist ivuxolimab in advanced cancers. Sequenced by immunoSEQ multiplex PCR; TCRdb stores in-frame clones only, minus some. The sample consists of tens of thousands of clones, roughly three quarters of them appearing once. Sequenced material: CD4+ or CD8+ T cells sorted from blood, taken in a trial of the OX40 agonist ivuxolimab. The source is an adult with an advanced solid tumor such as melanoma, head and neck, liver or kidney cancer. CDR3s include the opening cysteine and the closing phenylalanine or tryptophan. Each record gives: clone size, V gene, J gene, D gene, CDR3 protein, CDR3 DNA. D genes are given only for firm matches. Expanded clones are given a class, and other clones once, few, many or no size at all.

few	TRBV5-1	TRBJ1-4	TRBD1	CASSFSGGDEKLFF	TGCGCCAGCAGCTTTTCAGGGGGGGACGAAAAACTGTTTTTT
-	TRBV7-2	TRBJ2-5	TRBD2	CASSLARGGGKTQYF	TGTGCCAGCAGCTTAGCTCGGGGGGGCGGTAAGACCCAGTACTTC
-	TRBV9	TRBJ2-1	TRBD1	CASSQGGQGFHEQFF	TGTGCCAGCAGCCAGGGGGGACAGGGGTTTCATGAGCAGTTCTTC
-	TRBV6-1	TRBJ2-1	-	CASSDSAYNEQFF	TGTGCCAGCAGTGATAGCGCCTACAATGAGCAGTTCTTC
-	TRBV13	TRBJ1-1	TRBD1	CASSWGQPNTEAFF	TGTGCCAGCAGCTGGGGACAGCCGAACACTGAAGCTTTCTTT
-	TRBV19	TRBJ1-1	TRBD1	CASSGYRGTGINTEAFF	TGTGCCAGTAGTGGGTACCGAGGGACAGGGATAAACACTGAAGCTTTCTTT
-	TRBV28	TRBJ2-7	-	CASSNTMGFYEQYF	TGTGCCAGCAGCAATACAATGGGGTTCTACGAGCAGTACTTC
-	TRBV2	TRBJ1-1	-	CASSEALKVWGMNTEAFF	TGTGCCAGCAGTGAAGCGCTGAAGGTTTGGGGGATGAACACTGAAGCTTTCTTT
-	TRBV10-3	TRBJ1-5	-	CAISESNQPQHF	TGTGCCATCAGTGAGTCAAATCAGCCCCAGCATTTT
-	TRBV6-5	TRBJ2-3	-	CASSPLTASTDTQYF	TGTGCCAGCAGCCCTCTCACGGCTAGCACAGATACGCAGTATTTT
-	TRBV10-2	TRBJ1-5	-	CASSTGSNQPQHF	TGCGCCAGCAGTACAGGGAGCAATCAGCCCCAGCATTTT
-	TRBV7-9	TRBJ1-3	-	CASSFLLGTIYF	TGTGCCAGCAGCTTCCTCCTGGGGACCATATATTTT
-	TRBV19	TRBJ1-5	TRBD1	CASSTGTGGGFNQPQHF	TGTGCCAGTAGTACTGGGACAGGGGGGGGCTTCAATCAGCCCCAGCATTTT
once	TRBV10-3	TRBJ1-5	-	CAIRNREDQPQHF	TGTGCCATCAGGAACAGGGAAGATCAGCCCCAGCATTTT
-	TRBV7-2	TRBJ1-2	TRBD1	CASSPPTGGEGGYTF	TGTGCCAGCAGCCCGCCGACAGGGGGCGAGGGCGGCTACACCTTC
-	TRBV14	TRBJ2-2	-	CASSHWGVGTGELFF	TGTGCCAGCAGCCATTGGGGTGTGGGCACCGGGGAGCTGTTTTTT
-	TRBV2	TRBJ1-1	-	CASRRTQIYGGTEAFF	TGTGCCAGCAGAAGGACCCAAATTTACGGGGGCACTGAAGCTTTCTTT
-	TRBV6-6	TRBJ1-1	-	CATSEIQGTAEAFF	TGTGCCACCTCTGAAATTCAGGGAACCGCTGAAGCTTTCTTT
-	TRBV30	TRBJ2-1	-	CAWSAGRYNEQFF	TGTGCCTGGAGTGCAGGAAGGTACAATGAGCAGTTCTTC
-	TRBV7-8	TRBJ2-7	-	CASSFGSTPYEQYF	TGTGCCAGCAGCTTTGGCAGTACCCCTTACGAGCAGTACTTC
-	TRBV5-1	TRBJ1-1	TRBD1	CASSLDGQGNTEAFF	TGCGCCAGCAGCTTGGATGGACAGGGAAACACTGAAGCTTTCTTT
-	TRBV5-8	TRBJ1-5	-	CASSTDSYNQPQHF	TGTGCCAGCAGCACGGACAGCTACAATCAGCCCCAGCATTTT
-	TRBV7-9	TRBJ2-2	-	CASSARRSGTGELFF	TGTGCCAGCAGCGCACGCCGGTCAGGGACCGGGGAGCTGTTTTTT
few	TRBV11-2	TRBJ2-1	TRBD2	CASSLRSGTRQSEQFF	TGTGCCAGCAGTCTTCGCTCCGGGACTAGGCAGAGTGAGCAGTTCTTC
-	TRBV7-6	TRBJ2-3	TRBD1	CASSLVQGTGARTQYF	TGTGCCAGCAGCTTAGTTCAGGGGACAGGGGCACGTACGCAGTATTTT
-	TRBV29-1	TRBJ2-1	TRBD2	CSATGLAGVNEQFF	TGCAGCGCGACGGGACTAGCGGGAGTGAATGAGCAGTTCTTC
-	TRBV4-1	TRBJ2-1	TRBD2	CASSQVIATSGGGHEQFF	TGCGCCAGCAGCCAAGTAATCGCGACTAGCGGGGGTGGACATGAGCAGTTCTTC
few	TRBV6-1	TRBJ1-6	-	CASSEARTIFGSYNSPLHF	TGTGCCAGCAGTGAAGCACGGACAATTTTCGGGTCCTATAATTCACCCCTCCACTTT
once	TRBV11-3	TRBJ2-3	-	CASSSAGKQYF	TGTGCCAGCAGCTCGGCCGGGAAACAGTATTTT
-	TRBV7-6	TRBJ2-5	TRBD2	CASSPPRRASGKEETQYF	TGTGCCAGCAGCCCCCCAAGGCGGGCTAGCGGGAAGGAAGAGACCCAGTACTTC
-	TRBV5-1	TRBJ1-2	TRBD1	CASSGGQGGHGYTF	TGCGCCAGCAGCGGGGGACAGGGGGGGCACGGCTACACCTTC
-	TRBV4-1	TRBJ1-2	TRBD1	CASSQAGQGVPNYGYTF	TGCGCCAGCAGCCAAGCTGGACAGGGGGTTCCTAACTATGGCTACACCTTC
few	TRBV11-3	TRBJ2-5	TRBD2	CASSPGTTFQETQYF	TGTGCCAGCAGCCCCGGGACTACCTTCCAAGAGACCCAGTACTTC
-	TRBV27	TRBJ2-4	-	CASSLRSVQGIQYF	TGTGCCAGCAGTTTACGGTCAGTCCAGGGCATTCAGTACTTC
-	TRBV28	TRBJ2-5	-	CASSPPGLEETQYF	TGTGCCAGCAGTCCCCCGGGACTGGAAGAGACCCAGTACTTC
-	TRBV19	TRBJ2-7	-	CASSDPGTGNPYEQYF	TGTGCCAGTAGTGACCCCGGAACAGGGAACCCCTACGAGCAGTACTTC
-	TRBV10-2	TRBJ2-1	-	CASSDLGGTAEQFF	TGCGCCAGCAGTGATTTAGGTGGGACCGCTGAGCAGTTCTTC
-	TRBV2	TRBJ1-1	-	CASSGQVGTEAFF	TGTGCCAGCAGTGGGCAGGTAGGGACTGAAGCTTTCTTT
-	TRBV5-1	TRBJ1-1	-	CASTIGGEGRNTEAFF	TGCGCCAGTACTATCGGGGGTGAGGGAAGGAACACTGAAGCTTTCTTT
few	TRBV21-1	TRBJ2-1	-	CASSKGLRGSDEQFF	TGTGCCAGCAGCAAAGGATTGCGGGGTAGCGATGAGCAGTTCTTC
-	TRBV7-9	TRBJ2-7	TRBD1	CASSPRDRRTYEQYF	TGTGCCAGCAGCCCCAGGGACAGGCGTACCTACGAGCAGTACTTC
few	TRBV6-5	TRBJ2-4	TRBD1	CASSWRQGHRNIQYF	TGTGCCAGCAGTTGGCGACAGGGCCACAGAAACATTCAGTACTTC
-	TRBV27	TRBJ1-1	-	CASNVNLGNTEAFF	TGTGCCAGCAACGTAAATCTAGGGAACACTGAAGCTTTCTTT
-	TRBV7-3	TRBJ1-1	TRBD1	CASSRDRGTEAFF	TGTGCCAGCAGCCGGGACAGGGGCACTGAAGCTTTCTTT